Listed below are T cell receptor beta chains from one sample, sequenced in a study of shared clonotypes between healthy human individuals. Clones were sequenced by immunoSEQ multiplex PCR, and TCRdb holds only the in-frame ones, with some missing. The table has roughly 2.5 million clones, more than 90% seen once. The specimen sequenced was naive CD4+ T cells sorted from blood. These receptors came from a man younger than 35 in good health. Each CDR3 is given with its conserved first and last residue. A D gene is named only where the DNA matches it firmly. Clone size is given for some rows only: seen once, a few or many times, or a class if the clone is expanded.

length	size	V	J	D	CDR3	DNA
15	NA	TRBV5-1	TRBJ2-7	NA	CASSTDGTFSYEQYF	TGCGCCAGCAGCACGGACGGGACTTTCTCCTACGAGCAGTACTTC
15	once	TRBV7-2	TRBJ2-7	TRBD2	CASSLSSGSSYEQYF	TGTGCCAGCAGCTTATCTAGCGGGAGCTCCTACGAGCAGTACTTC
14	NA	TRBV18	TRBJ2-2	NA	CASSAGTLTGELFF	TGTGCCAGCTCAGCCGGGACACTCACCGGGGAGCTGTTTTTT
15	NA	TRBV5-6	TRBJ1-1	TRBD1	CASSRDRGGGTEAFF	TGTGCCAGCAGCCGAGACAGGGGAGGAGGGACTGAAGCTTTCTTT
14	NA	TRBV19	TRBJ2-2	TRBD1	CASIGTGVNQELFF	TGTGCCAGTATTGGGACAGGAGTCAACCAGGAGCTGTTTTTT
14	NA	TRBV9	TRBJ1-5	NA	CASSNGLYNQPQHF	TGTGCCAGCAGCAACGGGCTTTACAATCAGCCCCAGCATTTT
16	NA	TRBV14	TRBJ2-2	TRBD2	CASSPTGTSPTGELFF	TGTGCCAGCAGCCCAACCGGGACTAGCCCTACCGGGGAGCTGTTTTTT
16	NA	TRBV28	TRBJ1-5	TRBD1	CASSSYDRATYQPQHF	TGTGCCAGCAGCTCCTACGACAGGGCAACTTATCAGCCCCAGCATTTT
14	NA	TRBV9	TRBJ1-5	NA	CASSVVYFSQPQHF	TGTGCCAGCAGCGTAGTATATTTCTCCCAGCCCCAGCATTTT
14	few	TRBV4-1	TRBJ1-5	NA	CASSRQGPNQPQHF	TGCGCCAGCAGCCGCCAGGGACCGAATCAGCCCCAGCATTTT
13	NA	TRBV9	TRBJ2-1	NA	CASSVGWRDEQFF	TGTGCCAGCAGCGTAGGATGGAGGGATGAGCAGTTCTTC
14	NA	TRBV6-6	TRBJ1-2	NA	CASSYGWVGGGYTF	TGTGCCAGCAGTTACGGCTGGGTCGGGGGTGGCTACACCTTC
14	NA	TRBV5-1	TRBJ1-1	NA	CASSFTLSGSEAFF	TGCGCCAGCAGCTTTACTCTATCGGGCTCTGAAGCTTTCTTT
15	NA	TRBV18	TRBJ2-2	NA	CASSPREANTGELFF	TGTGCCAGCTCACCCCGGGAAGCGAACACCGGGGAGCTGTTTTTT
14	NA	TRBV27	TRBJ1-1	NA	CASSSRLENTEAFF	TGTGCCAGCAGTTCCCGGTTGGAGAACACTGAAGCTTTCTTT
13	NA	TRBV5-1	TRBJ2-5	NA	CASSLGGAETQYF	TGCGCCAGCAGCTTGGGCGGGGCAGAGACCCAGTACTTC
14	NA	TRBV9	TRBJ2-7	TRBD1	CASSVGQGNYEQYF	TGTGCCAGCAGCGTAGGACAGGGGAACTACGAGCAGTACTTC